The entry that follows covers one T cell receptor (beta chain) sequence. Losses at the gene ends were 4 bases for V and 6 bases for J; bases not matched to a gene: 8. Germline CDR1 is SGHAT and CDR2 is FQNNGV. The CDR3 spans 14 residues. How the authors handled the data: Quantification of nucleated cells was approximated via reference gene primer amplification. Profiled with immunoSEQ multiplex PCR; TCRdb holds only in-frame clones, not every one. V and J calls and clone size are copied from that table; D and trimming were computed from the DNA. The top ten clones hold roughly 25% of a sample with roughly 26,000 clones, 85% to 90% of them seen once. The data derive from a study of blood T cell repertoires in COVID-19. Study overall: From the United States, Italy and Spain came samples of acute and convalescent COVID-19. PBMCs, B-cell-depleted T cells, or T cells were the source of the cDNA or gDNA that made up the material.

The sequenced sample consisted of peripheral blood. This TCR came from a human donor with active COVID-19. The donor label of this sample is uncertain. The chain has TRBV11-2 and TRBJ2-7; 8 nucleotides match TRBD2. For the CDR3, the DNA is TGTGCCAGCAGCTGGGAGAGCGGGAGTTCCGAGCAGTACTTC. This codes for CASSWESGSSEQYF. The variable domain in full, completed from reference TRBV11-2 and TRBJ2-7, reads EAGVAQSPRYKIIEKRQSVAFWCNPISGHATLYWYQQILGQGPKLLIQFQNNGVVDDSQLPKDRFSAERLKGVDSTLKIQPAKLEDSAVYLCASSWESGSSEQYFGPGTRLTVT.